What follows are 6 T cell receptor beta chains derived from one specimen sequenced in a study of CD8 T cells in ankylosing spondylitis. Study-wide results and caveats: Apparently characteristic of ankylosing spondylitis blood was a TCR beta motif (roughly 8 highly homologous variants).

TCRdb called the 5' RACE reads again in MiXCR, with one record for every CDR3 protein. The sample holds over 700,000 distinct CDR3 sequences, around a fifth seen once. These receptors' targets are unknown. Sequencing was carried out using blood, either unsorted or a sorted T cell fraction (not recorded which). The receptors were gathered from a male donor with ankylosing spondylitis.

This clonotype was counted only a few times. The rearrangement joins TRBV29-1 to TRBJ2-3, with 7 bases identical to TRBD1. Germline V gene lookup returns CDR1 SQVTM and CDR2 ANQGSEA. The CDR3 spans 14 residues. V was pared by 6 bases and J by 0 bases, with 6 bases of the junction left unmatched. CDR3 sequence reads: CSVKDRLSTDTQYF. CDR3 DNA sequence: TGCAGCGTGAAGGACAGGCTTAGCACAGATACGCAGTATTTT.

This clonotype was detected a few times. The genes are TRBV7-2 and TRBJ2-5; 12 bases fit TRBD2. This CDR3 has 15 residues. Losses at the gene ends were 6 bases for V and 5 bases for J; bases not matched to a gene: 7. Germline V CDR1 and CDR2: SGHTA, FQGNSA. The DNA of the CDR3 is TGTGCCAGCAGTACGACTAGCGGGAGCTCGGAGACCCAGTACTTC. As protein: CASSTTSGSSETQYF.

The table lists this clonotype with a few counts. V usage is TRBV12-3 or TRBV12-4 and J usage is TRBJ2-3; 10 nucleotides line up with TRBD2. The CDR3 is made up of 16 amino acids. The V and J ends lost 3 bases and 2 bases, in that order; junction bases with no gene match: 5. The CDR3 sequence is CASSFRTSGITDTQYF. The DNA of the CDR3 is TGTGCCAGCAGTTTCCGGACTAGCGGAATCACAGATACGCAGTATTTT.

This clonotype came up a few times. This chain uses TRBV12-3 or TRBV12-4 with TRBJ1-1; D perhaps matches TRBD1 (6 bases). CDR3 length equals 12 residues. V was cut by 3 bases and J by 11 bases, with 13 bases left in between. Written as DNA, the CDR3 is TGTGCCAGCAGTTTCCCCGGGACATTGGCTTTCTTT. Its protein is CASSFPGTLAFF.

At least ten counts were recorded for this clonotype. The chain has TRBV5-1 and TRBJ2-4; D call uncertain. The CDR3 length is 17 residues. V lost 2 bases and J lost 1, with 16 bases in between. The germline V gene encodes CDR1 SGHRS and CDR2 YFSETQ. CDR3 in amino acids: CASSLDDGLLAKNIQYF. In DNA, the CDR3 is TGCGCCAGCAGCTTAGACGACGGGTTGCTTGCCAAAAACATTCAGTACTTC.

The genes are TRBV21-1 and TRBJ1-6; the D call in the table, TRBD1, was not verified against the DNA. TRBV21-1 corresponds to a pseudogene. The CDR3 contains 15 residues. DNA of the CDR3: TGTGCCAGCACCGGGGGACAGGGGAATAATTCACCCCTCCACTTT. As protein: CASTGGQGNNSPLHF.